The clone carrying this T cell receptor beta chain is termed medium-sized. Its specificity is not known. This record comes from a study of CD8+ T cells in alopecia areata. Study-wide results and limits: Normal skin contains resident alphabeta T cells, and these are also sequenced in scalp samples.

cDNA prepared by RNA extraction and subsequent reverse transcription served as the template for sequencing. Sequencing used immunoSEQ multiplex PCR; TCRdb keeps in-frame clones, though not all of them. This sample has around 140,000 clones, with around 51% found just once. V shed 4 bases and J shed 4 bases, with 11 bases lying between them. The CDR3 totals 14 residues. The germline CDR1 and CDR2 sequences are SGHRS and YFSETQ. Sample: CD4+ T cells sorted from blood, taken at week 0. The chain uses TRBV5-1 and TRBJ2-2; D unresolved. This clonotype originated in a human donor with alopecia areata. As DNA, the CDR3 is TGCGCCAGCAGCCAGAACCTCGGCACCGGGGAGCTGTTTTTT. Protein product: CASSQNLGTGELFF.